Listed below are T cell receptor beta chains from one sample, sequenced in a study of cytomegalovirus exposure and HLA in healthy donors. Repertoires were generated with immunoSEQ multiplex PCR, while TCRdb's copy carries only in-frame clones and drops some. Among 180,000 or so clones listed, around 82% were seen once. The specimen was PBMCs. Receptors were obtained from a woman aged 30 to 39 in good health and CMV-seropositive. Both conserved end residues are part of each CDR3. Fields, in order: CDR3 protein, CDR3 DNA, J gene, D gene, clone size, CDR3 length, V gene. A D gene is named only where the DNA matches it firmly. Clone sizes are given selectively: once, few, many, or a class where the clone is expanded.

CDR3 protein: CASSRQSNTEAFF
CDR3 DNA: TGTGCCAGCAGTAGACAATCGAACACTGAAGCTTTCTTT
J gene: TRBJ1-1
D gene: -
clone size: -
CDR3 length: 13
V gene: TRBV21-1

CDR3 protein: CASSPGGKETQYF
CDR3 DNA: TGTGCCAGCAGCCCGGGTGGTAAAGAGACCCAGTACTTC
J gene: TRBJ2-5
D gene: -
clone size: few
CDR3 length: 13
V gene: TRBV11-2

CDR3 protein: CASSDGTGGTYEQYF
CDR3 DNA: TGTGCCAGCAGCGACGGGACAGGCGGGACCTACGAGCAGTACTTC
J gene: TRBJ2-7
D gene: TRBD1
clone size: -
CDR3 length: 15
V gene: TRBV7-2

CDR3 protein: CASSSFSGGGYEQYF
CDR3 DNA: TGTGCCAGCAGTTCATTTAGCGGGGGGGGATACGAGCAGTACTTC
J gene: TRBJ2-7
D gene: TRBD2
clone size: -
CDR3 length: 15
V gene: TRBV28

CDR3 protein: CASSLNREAFF
CDR3 DNA: TGTGCCAGCAGCTTAAACAGGGAAGCTTTCTTT
J gene: TRBJ1-1
D gene: -
clone size: -
CDR3 length: 11
V gene: TRBV7-2

CDR3 protein: CSSTEWTGTGPDEQFF
CDR3 DNA: TGTTCCAGCACCGAATGGACAGGGACTGGACCAGATGAGCAGTTCTTC
J gene: TRBJ2-1
D gene: TRBD1
clone size: -
CDR3 length: 16
V gene: TRBV7-9

CDR3 protein: CASSDGFTLGPTDTQYF
CDR3 DNA: TGTGCCAGCAGTGACGGCTTTACCCTGGGCCCCACAGATACGCAGTATTTT
J gene: TRBJ2-3
D gene: -
clone size: -
CDR3 length: 17
V gene: TRBV6-4

CDR3 protein: CASSLVTRVGYTEAFF
CDR3 DNA: TGTGCCAGCAGCTTAGTTACTAGGGTTGGCTACACTGAAGCTTTCTTT
J gene: TRBJ1-1
D gene: -
clone size: -
CDR3 length: 16
V gene: TRBV11-2

CDR3 protein: CASSPSGGTQAFF
CDR3 DNA: TGTGCCAGCAGTCCATCTGGCGGAACTCAAGCTTTCTTT
J gene: TRBJ1-1
D gene: -
clone size: -
CDR3 length: 13
V gene: TRBV6-6

CDR3 protein: CASSYRGAGGNNEQFF
CDR3 DNA: TGCGCCAGCAGCTATCGGGGGGCGGGGGGGAACAATGAGCAGTTCTTC
J gene: TRBJ2-1
D gene: TRBD2
clone size: -
CDR3 length: 16
V gene: TRBV5-1

CDR3 protein: CASSILNYGYTF
CDR3 DNA: TGTGCCAGTAGTATCTTAAACTATGGCTACACCTTC
J gene: TRBJ1-2
D gene: -
clone size: -
CDR3 length: 12
V gene: TRBV19

CDR3 protein: CASSQGGYRGGYEQYF
CDR3 DNA: TGTGCCAGCAGCCAAGGGGGTTACAGGGGGGGCTACGAGCAGTACTTC
J gene: TRBJ2-7
D gene: -
clone size: -
CDR3 length: 16
V gene: TRBV14

CDR3 protein: CASSRISGGASYNEQFF
CDR3 DNA: TGTGCCAGCAGTCGAATTAGCGGGGGGGCCAGTTACAATGAGCAGTTCTTC
J gene: TRBJ2-1
D gene: TRBD2
clone size: -
CDR3 length: 17
V gene: TRBV2

CDR3 protein: CASCCTGTSDKETQYF
CDR3 DNA: TGTGCCAGCTGCTGTACCGGGACTAGCGACAAAGAGACCCAGTACTTC
J gene: TRBJ2-5
D gene: TRBD2
clone size: -
CDR3 length: 16
V gene: TRBV2

CDR3 protein: CASGGVRVNEKLFF
CDR3 DNA: TGTGCCAGCGGAGGGGTCCGTGTAAATGAAAAACTGTTTTTT
J gene: TRBJ1-4
D gene: -
clone size: -
CDR3 length: 14
V gene: TRBV11-2

CDR3 protein: CASSGTVITGELFF
CDR3 DNA: TGCGCCAGCAGTGGGACAGTCATCACCGGGGAGCTGTTTTTT
J gene: TRBJ2-2
D gene: TRBD1
clone size: -
CDR3 length: 14
V gene: TRBV5-1

CDR3 protein: CASSPGQGSYEQYF
CDR3 DNA: TGCGCCAGCAGCCCCGGACAAGGCTCCTACGAGCAGTACTTC
J gene: TRBJ2-7
D gene: -
clone size: once
CDR3 length: 14
V gene: TRBV4-3

CDR3 protein: CASSRSIGTDTQYF
CDR3 DNA: TGTGCCAGCAGCCGGAGCATTGGCACAGATACGCAGTATTTT
J gene: TRBJ2-3
D gene: -
clone size: -
CDR3 length: 14
V gene: TRBV4-2

CDR3 protein: CASSPKQSLYEQYF
CDR3 DNA: TGTGCCAGCTCACCTAAACAGTCCCTATACGAGCAGTACTTC
J gene: TRBJ2-7
D gene: -
clone size: -
CDR3 length: 14
V gene: TRBV18

CDR3 protein: CASRLDRADGYTF
CDR3 DNA: TGTGCCAGCAGATTGGACAGGGCCGATGGCTACACCTTC
J gene: TRBJ1-2
D gene: TRBD1
clone size: few
CDR3 length: 13
V gene: TRBV7-2

CDR3 protein: CASRKQGETEAFF
CDR3 DNA: TGTGCCAGCAGGAAACAGGGAGAGACTGAAGCTTTCTTT
J gene: TRBJ1-1
D gene: -
clone size: -
CDR3 length: 13
V gene: TRBV27

CDR3 protein: CASSPLAQRGFNTGELFF
CDR3 DNA: TGTGCCAGCTCACCACTTGCCCAGCGGGGTTTTAACACCGGGGAGCTGTTTTTT
J gene: TRBJ2-2
D gene: TRBD2
clone size: once
CDR3 length: 18
V gene: TRBV18

CDR3 protein: CASNLQPNSPLHF
CDR3 DNA: TGCGCCAGCAATTTACAGCCCAATTCACCCCTCCACTTT
J gene: TRBJ1-6
D gene: -
clone size: -
CDR3 length: 13
V gene: TRBV10-1

CDR3 protein: CASSLLAETYNEQFF
CDR3 DNA: TGTGCCAGCAGTTTACTCGCAGAAACCTACAATGAGCAGTTCTTC
J gene: TRBJ2-1
D gene: -
clone size: few
CDR3 length: 15
V gene: TRBV28

CDR3 protein: CASSPSDRTKGYTF
CDR3 DNA: TGTGCCAGCAGCCCCTCGGACAGGACGAAAGGCTACACCTTC
J gene: TRBJ1-2
D gene: TRBD1
clone size: -
CDR3 length: 14
V gene: TRBV9

CDR3 protein: CASSLDRDGTEAFF
CDR3 DNA: TGTGCCAGCAGCTTAGACAGGGACGGGACTGAAGCTTTCTTT
J gene: TRBJ1-1
D gene: -
clone size: -
CDR3 length: 14
V gene: TRBV7-2

CDR3 protein: CATSRGSPERGVLPSYEQYF
CDR3 DNA: TGTGCCACCAGCAGGGGGTCCCCAGAGCGGGGGGTCCTCCCTTCCTACGAGCAGTACTTC
J gene: TRBJ2-7
D gene: TRBD2
clone size: -
CDR3 length: 20
V gene: TRBV15

CDR3 protein: CAGGTGANVLTF
CDR3 DNA: TGTGCCGGGGGGACGGGGGCCAACGTCCTGACTTTC
J gene: TRBJ2-6
D gene: -
clone size: -
CDR3 length: 12
V gene: TRBV6-5

CDR3 protein: CASSYRGSPLHF
CDR3 DNA: TGTGCCAGCAGTTACCGGGGTTCACCCCTCCACTTT
J gene: TRBJ1-6
D gene: -
clone size: -
CDR3 length: 12
V gene: TRBV6-5

CDR3 protein: CASSPPSRTDGYTF
CDR3 DNA: TGTGCCAGCAGCCCTCCTTCTAGGACAGATGGCTACACCTTC
J gene: TRBJ1-2
D gene: -
clone size: -
CDR3 length: 14
V gene: TRBV4-2

CDR3 protein: CASSHPLAGAAPSTDTQYF
CDR3 DNA: TGTGCCAGCAGCCATCCCCTAGCGGGGGCCGCCCCTAGCACAGATACGCAGTATTTT
J gene: TRBJ2-3
D gene: TRBD2
clone size: -
CDR3 length: 19
V gene: TRBV9

CDR3 protein: CASTPPGVTEAFF
CDR3 DNA: TGTGCCAGCACTCCCCCGGGAGTCACTGAAGCTTTCTTT
J gene: TRBJ1-1
D gene: -
clone size: -
CDR3 length: 13
V gene: TRBV28

CDR3 protein: CASSSSGVAYEQYF
CDR3 DNA: TGTGCCAGCAGTTCTAGCGGGGTCGCCTACGAGCAGTACTTC
J gene: TRBJ2-7
D gene: TRBD2
clone size: -
CDR3 length: 14
V gene: TRBV6-5

CDR3 protein: CASSSSGGAGEDTQYF
CDR3 DNA: TGTGCCAGCAGCTCTAGCGGGGGAGCAGGGGAAGATACGCAGTATTTT
J gene: TRBJ2-3
D gene: TRBD2
clone size: few
CDR3 length: 16
V gene: TRBV7-2

CDR3 protein: CSVGDRDYNEQFF
CDR3 DNA: TGCAGCGTTGGAGACAGGGATTACAATGAGCAGTTCTTC
J gene: TRBJ2-1
D gene: TRBD1
clone size: few
CDR3 length: 13
V gene: TRBV29-1

CDR3 protein: CASSIPGGAGTNEQFF
CDR3 DNA: TGTGCCAGTAGTATCCCCGGGGGGGCGGGGACCAATGAGCAGTTCTTC
J gene: TRBJ2-1
D gene: TRBD2
clone size: -
CDR3 length: 16
V gene: TRBV19

CDR3 protein: CASSDSLAGGYNEQFF
CDR3 DNA: TGTGCCAGCAGTGATTCCCTAGCGGGGGGGTACAATGAGCAGTTCTTC
J gene: TRBJ2-1
D gene: TRBD2
clone size: few
CDR3 length: 16
V gene: TRBV6-4

CDR3 protein: CASSSATGGYGYTF
CDR3 DNA: TGTGCCAGCAGTTCCGCCACAGGGGGCTATGGCTACACCTTC
J gene: TRBJ1-2
D gene: TRBD1
clone size: -
CDR3 length: 14
V gene: TRBV6-5

CDR3 protein: CASSLSGQGVSNEQFF
CDR3 DNA: TGTGCCAGCAGTCTATCGGGACAGGGTGTTAGCAATGAGCAGTTCTTC
J gene: TRBJ2-1
D gene: TRBD1
clone size: -
CDR3 length: 16
V gene: TRBV2

CDR3 protein: CASSQSPRGEGNRENQPQHF
CDR3 DNA: TGCGCCAGCAGTCAATCCCCCCGGGGAGAAGGGAACAGGGAAAATCAGCCCCAGCATTTT
J gene: TRBJ1-5
D gene: -
clone size: -
CDR3 length: 20
V gene: TRBV23-1

CDR3 protein: CASGGTSGGAAQYF
CDR3 DNA: TGTGCCAGCGGTGGGACTAGCGGGGGGGCTGCGCAGTATTTT
J gene: TRBJ2-3
D gene: TRBD2
clone size: few
CDR3 length: 14
V gene: TRBV11-2

CDR3 protein: CASEEKLFF
CDR3 DNA: TGTGCCAGCGAGGAAAAACTGTTTTTT
J gene: TRBJ1-4
D gene: -
clone size: -
CDR3 length: 9
V gene: TRBV3-2

CDR3 protein: CASSLTSSHSYNEQFF
CDR3 DNA: TGTGCCAGCAGCTTAACAAGTAGCCACTCCTACAATGAGCAGTTCTTC
J gene: TRBJ2-1
D gene: -
clone size: -
CDR3 length: 16
V gene: TRBV7-2